This TCR beta chain was sequenced for a study of T cell clones after liver transplantation. Study-wide context: Three of eight recipients were HCV-positive; others had non-autoimmune, non-viral indications. Patients counted as tolerant after at least one year off all immunosuppression, enzymes not exceeding twice normal.

Generated by immunoSEQ multiplex PCR, the TCRdb table keeps only in-frame clones and is missing some. Here the sample spans 12,000 to 15,000 clones, more than 65% being singletons. Whole-study findings and limits: Compared with third party-reactive sequences, donor-reactive ones declined more, independent of withdrawal success.

CDR3 length equals 15 residues. Germline CDR1 MNHEY, CDR2 SMNVEV (reference sequence). V lost 2 bases and J 4 bases, leaving 13 bases between the germline ends. Concerning this clone: The antigen is unknown.

Sequenced material: CD8+ T cells from blood, taken approximately 43 months after liver transplant. The genes are TRBV27 and TRBJ2-3, with D hard to call. The clonotype was recovered from a human patient who received a liver transplant. Some T cells may be graft donor cells. CDR3 nucleotides: TGTGCCAGCAGTTTAGAGCGTCCAGGACCAGATACGCAGTATTTT. As protein: CASSLERPGPDTQYF.